Listed below are T cell receptor beta chains from one sample, sequenced in a study of CD8+ T cells in alopecia areata. The method was immunoSEQ multiplex PCR; TCRdb's version includes in-frame clones alone and lacks a portion of them. The table lists some 200,000 clones, roughly 50% of them singletons. The material sequenced was CD4+ T cells sorted from blood, taken at week 24, from a patient treated with tofacitinib. The receptors stem from a human donor with alopecia areata. CDR3s include the opening cysteine and the closing phenylalanine or tryptophan. The D gene is left open where the match is weak. Size is omitted from some rows. Given values are once, few, many or a class for expanded clones.

J,size,V,D,CDR3,DNA
TRBJ2-3,-,TRBV27,-,CASRLPGTDTQYF,TGTGCCAGCAGACTCCCAGGCACAGATACGCAGTATTTT
TRBJ2-5,-,TRBV5-1,-,CASRSQPSQETQYF,TGCGCCAGCAGATCTCAACCGAGTCAAGAGACCCAGTACTTC
TRBJ2-1,few,TRBV5-1,TRBD2,CASSLARRGNNEQFF,TGCGCCAGCAGCTTGGCCCGGCGGGGGAACAATGAGCAGTTCTTC
TRBJ1-1,-,TRBV29-1,-,CSVEEEIGSEAFF,TGCAGCGTTGAAGAGGAAATCGGGAGTGAAGCTTTCTTT
TRBJ2-5,few,TRBV19,-,CASSIAAIGYETQYF,TGTGCCAGTAGTATAGCTGCCATAGGATATGAGACCCAGTACTTC
TRBJ1-1,-,TRBV25-1,-,CASSKTDLNTEAFF,TGTGCCAGCAGTAAAACGGACTTGAACACTGAAGCTTTCTTT
TRBJ2-7,few,TRBV6-6,TRBD1,CASSYRDSYEQYF,TGTGCCAGCAGTTACAGGGACAGCTACGAGCAGTACTTC
TRBJ1-1,-,TRBV5-6,-,CASSLFDVNTEAFF,TGTGCCAGCAGCTTGTTTGACGTGAACACTGAAGCTTTCTTT
TRBJ1-1,-,TRBV5-6,-,CASSLGTSNTEAFF,TGTGCCAGCAGCCTCGGGACGTCGAACACTGAAGCTTTCTTT
TRBJ2-6,-,TRBV30,TRBD1,CASGQGANGANVLTF,TGTGCCTCCGGACAGGGGGCTAATGGGGCCAACGTCCTGACTTTC
TRBJ1-2,few,TRBV21-1,-,CASSNKRRIGPIVYGYTF,TGTGCCAGCAGCAATAAGCGGCGGATTGGGCCAATCGTCTATGGCTACACCTTC
TRBJ2-7,few,TRBV19,-,CASSIGPHSYEQYF,TGTGCCAGTAGTATTGGCCCGCACTCCTACGAGCAGTACTTC
TRBJ1-2,-,TRBV7-3,-,CASSLSGSGNYGYTF,TGTGCCAGCAGCTTATCAGGGAGTGGGAACTATGGCTACACCTTC
TRBJ1-1,-,TRBV15,-,CATSRDGTGEAFF,TGTGCCACCAGCAGAGATGGCACGGGAGAAGCTTTCTTT
TRBJ2-5,-,TRBV29-1,-,CSVGGQETQYF,TGCAGCGTTGGGGGGCAAGAGACCCAGTACTTC
TRBJ2-7,few,TRBV28,TRBD2,CASSRTSGYEQYF,TGTGCCAGCAGTCGGACTAGCGGCTACGAGCAGTACTTC
TRBJ2-7,-,TRBV30,-,CAWSVQGSYEQYF,TGTGCCTGGAGTGTTCAGGGATCCTACGAGCAGTACTTC
TRBJ2-3,-,TRBV30,-,CAWSTASTDTQYF,TGTGCCTGGAGTACGGCTAGCACAGATACGCAGTATTTT
TRBJ2-5,few,TRBV29-1,TRBD1,CSASGTAQETQYF,TGCAGCGCTTCCGGGACAGCCCAAGAGACCCAGTACTTC
TRBJ1-2,-,TRBV7-9,-,CASSSRTYGYTF,TGTGCCAGCAGCTCCCGGACCTATGGCTACACCTTC
TRBJ2-5,-,TRBV23-1,-,CASSRSSRVVRWYETQYF,TGCGCCAGCAGTCGGTCTTCGAGGGTGGTGCGGTGGTACGAGACCCAGTACTTC
TRBJ2-5,few,TRBV27,TRBD2,CASSNGGVGRTQYF,TGTGCCAGCAGTAACGGGGGGGTCGGCCGCACCCAGTACTTC
TRBJ2-7,-,TRBV27,-,CASSLSVPGDYEQYF,TGTGCCAGCAGTTTATCAGTCCCAGGGGACTACGAGCAGTACTTC
TRBJ1-2,-,TRBV4-2,TRBD1,CASSQDQAGGNGYTF,TGTGCCAGCAGCCAAGATCAGGCAGGGGGCAATGGCTACACCTTC
TRBJ2-4,few,TRBV5-5,-,CASSLGILRAKNIQYF,TGTGCCAGCAGCTTGGGGATTCTCCGGGCCAAAAACATTCAGTACTTC
TRBJ2-7,-,TRBV4-3,-,CASSQAPDISYEQYF,TGCGCCAGCAGCCAAGCTCCCGACATCTCCTACGAGCAGTACTTC
TRBJ1-5,-,TRBV4-1,-,CASSTREGDQPQHF,TGCGCCAGCAGCACCCGGGAGGGGGATCAGCCCCAGCATTTT
TRBJ2-1,-,TRBV29-1,TRBD1,CSVRDRGYNEQFF,TGCAGCGTTAGGGACAGGGGTTACAATGAGCAGTTCTTC
TRBJ1-5,-,TRBV4-1,TRBD1,CASSQAAQGARQPQHF,TGCGCCAGCAGCCAAGCGGCCCAGGGGGCCAGGCAGCCCCAGCATTTT
TRBJ1-2,-,TRBV6-5,TRBD1,CASSPGGLGYGYTF,TGTGCCAGCAGTCCAGGGGGGCTTGGCTATGGCTACACCTTC
TRBJ1-2,few,TRBV5-6,-,CASSRTVSGGYTF,TGTGCCAGCAGCCGGACAGTCTCGGGGGGCTACACCTTC
TRBJ2-5,-,TRBV2,-,CASSDSGKETQYF,TGTGCCAGCAGTGACTCCGGTAAAGAGACCCAGTACTTC
TRBJ2-6,few,TRBV10-3,-,CAIRGTNSSGANVLTF,TGTGCCATCAGGGGGACAAATAGCTCTGGGGCCAACGTCCTGACTTTC
TRBJ2-3,-,TRBV29-1,-,CSVDEDTQYF,TGCAGCGTTGACGAAGATACGCAGTATTTT
TRBJ2-5,-,TRBV9,-,CASSPWTGKETQYF,TGTGCCAGCAGCCCTTGGACTGGTAAAGAGACCCAGTACTTC
TRBJ2-5,-,TRBV7-9,TRBD2,CASSLGVAGARETQYF,TGTGCCAGCAGCTTAGGAGTAGCGGGAGCTCGGGAGACCCAGTACTTC
TRBJ1-1,-,TRBV29-1,-,CSVDGSGYTNTEAFF,TGCAGCGTAGACGGGAGCGGATATACGAACACTGAAGCTTTCTTT
TRBJ2-3,few,TRBV7-2,-,CASSAYNGADTQYF,TGTGCCAGCAGCGCATACAATGGGGCAGATACGCAGTATTTT
TRBJ1-1,few,TRBV29-1,TRBD1,CSVVSRTGNTEAFF,TGCAGCGTTGTCTCTAGGACAGGGAACACTGAAGCTTTCTTT
TRBJ2-7,-,TRBV4-3,TRBD2,CASSQVVAGAYEQYF,TGCGCCAGCAGCCAAGTGGTAGCGGGGGCCTACGAGCAGTACTTC
TRBJ2-7,-,TRBV14,-,CASSQDVEQYF,TGTGCCAGCAGCCAAGACGTGGAGCAGTACTTC
TRBJ2-3,-,TRBV30,TRBD2,CAWSMTSGRANTQYF,TGTGCCTGGAGTATGACTAGCGGGAGGGCGAATACGCAGTATTTT
TRBJ2-3,-,TRBV11-3,TRBD2,CASSLDLSGGEADTQYF,TGTGCCAGCAGCTTAGATTTAAGCGGGGGGGAGGCAGATACGCAGTATTTT
TRBJ2-3,-,TRBV5-1,TRBD2,CASSYYGTSGSTDTQYF,TGCGCCAGCAGCTACTACGGGACTAGCGGAAGCACAGATACGCAGTATTTT
TRBJ2-1,few,TRBV7-2,-,CASSLDRSYNEQFF,TGTGCCAGCAGCTTAGATCGGTCCTACAATGAGCAGTTCTTC
TRBJ1-1,-,TRBV6-5,-,CASSYSPHPSRTEAFF,TGTGCCAGCAGTTACTCGCCACACCCCTCTAGGACTGAAGCTTTCTTT
TRBJ1-2,-,TRBV6-5,-,CASSYLADYGYTF,TGTGCCAGCAGTTATCTGGCGGACTATGGCTACACCTTC
TRBJ1-1,-,TRBV7-2,-,CASSTGTTNTEAFF,TGTGCCAGCAGCACCGGGACTACGAACACTGAAGCTTTCTTT
TRBJ2-1,few,TRBV19,-,CASSPTQTYNEQFF,TGTGCCAGTAGTCCCACCCAGACCTACAATGAGCAGTTCTTC
TRBJ2-5,-,TRBV19,-,CASTSGPGTTQYF,TGTGCCAGTACCTCCGGACCCGGGACAACCCAGTACTTC
TRBJ2-5,-,TRBV5-1,-,CASSPDVQETQYF,TGCGCCAGCTCCCCAGACGTCCAGGAGACCCAGTACTTC
TRBJ2-1,-,TRBV5-5,TRBD1,CASSLGQGAALSYNEQFF,TGTGCCAGCAGCTTGGGCCAGGGGGCTGCCCTCTCCTACAATGAGCAGTTCTTC
TRBJ2-7,few,TRBV29-1,TRBD1,CSAGQGISYEQYF,TGCAGCGCTGGACAGGGAATCTCCTACGAGCAGTACTTC
TRBJ2-7,-,TRBV28,TRBD1,CASRLTDRAEQYF,TGTGCCAGCAGGTTAACCGACAGGGCCGAGCAGTACTTC
TRBJ2-1,-,TRBV7-2,TRBD1,CASSSGQSYNEQFF,TGTGCCAGCAGCTCGGGACAGTCCTACAATGAGCAGTTCTTC
TRBJ1-2,-,TRBV4-2,-,CASSQDTTAAGNPNYGYTF,TGTGCCAGCAGCCAAGATACCACGGCGGCAGGGAACCCTAACTATGGCTACACCTTC
TRBJ1-1,-,TRBV18,-,CASSPSGSTEAFF,TGTGCCAGCTCACCGAGCGGCAGCACTGAAGCTTTCTTT